These T cell receptor beta chains were read from a single sample in a study of shared clonotypes between healthy human individuals. Measured with immunoSEQ multiplex PCR; TCRdb has only the in-frame clones, and not every one. This sample carries about 2 million clones, over 85% of them seen once, and the ten largest clones take under 0.15%. Sequencing input: naive CD4+ T cells sorted from blood. These TCRs come from a young man in good health. The CDR3 runs from the conserved cysteine through the conserved F or W. The order of the fields is CDR3 DNA, CDR3 protein, D gene, CDR3 length, clone size, J gene, V gene. D genes are given only for firm matches. Size is omitted from some rows. Given values are once, few, many or a class for expanded clones.

TGTGCCAGCAGCCGGGGACACGACTCGACCCAGTACTTC,CASSRGHDSTQYF,-,13,-,TRBJ2-5,TRBV7-2
TGTGCCAGCAGTTCCGGGACAGGTAGCAATCAGCCCCAGCATTTT,CASSSGTGSNQPQHF,TRBD1,15,-,TRBJ1-5,TRBV27
TGTGCCAGCAGCGTAGAGTGGGGCACTGAAGCTTTCTTT,CASSVEWGTEAFF,-,13,-,TRBJ1-1,TRBV9
TGTGCCAGCAGCCGAGCCCAGGGTTTGACTAGCGGGAGGACAGATACGCAGTATTTT,CASSRAQGLTSGRTDTQYF,TRBD2,19,once,TRBJ2-3,TRBV5-6
TGTGCCAGCAGCTTGGGGGAGGGACAGTTCTACGAGCAGTACTTC,CASSLGEGQFYEQYF,-,15,-,TRBJ2-7,TRBV5-6
TGTGCCAGCAGCTTGACAGCAACTAATGAAAAACTGTTTTTT,CASSLTATNEKLFF,-,14,-,TRBJ1-4,TRBV28
TGTGCCAGCAGCGTCGGACTAGCGGGGAACACCGGGGAGCTGTTTTTT,CASSVGLAGNTGELFF,TRBD2,16,-,TRBJ2-2,TRBV11-2
TGTGCCAGCAGTTACTCGCAGGGACTAGGGACAGATACGCAGTATTTT,CASSYSQGLGTDTQYF,TRBD2,16,-,TRBJ2-3,TRBV6-6
TGCGCCAGCAGCTTGGGGGTCGGGACAGGGGTGAGGAGTGAAAAACTGTTTTTT,CASSLGVGTGVRSEKLFF,TRBD1,18,-,TRBJ1-4,TRBV5-1
TGTGCCAGCAGCTTAGGGGCAAAGGGCAGCAATCAGCCCCAGCATTTT,CASSLGAKGSNQPQHF,-,16,-,TRBJ1-5,TRBV11-2
TGTGCCATCAGGACAGGGACTAGCACAGATACGCAGTATTTT,CAIRTGTSTDTQYF,-,14,-,TRBJ2-3,TRBV10-3
TGTGCCAGCAGGGGTCCAGGGGTAATCAGGGAGCTGTTTTTT,CASRGPGVIRELFF,-,14,-,TRBJ2-2,TRBV6-5
TGTGCCTGGAACTTGGACAGGGCTAATTCACCCCTCCACTTT,CAWNLDRANSPLHF,TRBD1,14,-,TRBJ1-6,TRBV30
TGTGCCTGGAGGTCGGGGGTGATCATGAACACTGAAGCTTTCTTT,CAWRSGVIMNTEAFF,-,15,-,TRBJ1-1,TRBV30
TGTGCCAGCGCGAAACAGGGGTACTACGAGCAGTACTTC,CASAKQGYYEQYF,TRBD1,13,-,TRBJ2-7,TRBV27
TGTGCCAGCAGTTACTCGGGGAGGGGCCGGGCCTACGAGCAGTACTTC,CASSYSGRGRAYEQYF,TRBD2,16,-,TRBJ2-7,TRBV6-5
TGTGCCAGCAGTGAACATCGAAAGAGAGCTTTCTTT,CASSEHRKRAFF,-,12,-,TRBJ1-1,TRBV6-1
TGTGCCAGCAGCTTAGACCACCTCAGGGGCAATCAGCCCCAGCATTTT,CASSLDHLRGNQPQHF,-,16,-,TRBJ1-5,TRBV7-8
TGTGCCAGCAGCTCCGGGACTAGCGGGAGGGTGCAAGAGACCCAGTACTTC,CASSSGTSGRVQETQYF,TRBD2,17,once,TRBJ2-5,TRBV5-8
TGTGCCATCGGGGGACAGGGGGTCTACGAGCAGTACTTC,CAIGGQGVYEQYF,TRBD1,13,-,TRBJ2-7,TRBV10-3
TGTGCCAGCAGCTTAGGGCTAGGCAATGAGCAGTTCTTC,CASSLGLGNEQFF,-,13,once,TRBJ2-1,TRBV7-2
TGTGCCAGCAGTGGGGGACAGGAGAATCAGCCCCAGCATTTT,CASSGGQENQPQHF,TRBD1,14,-,TRBJ1-5,TRBV2
TGCGCCAGCAGTCAATCGGGGGACATCAACTACGAGCAGTACTTC,CASSQSGDINYEQYF,-,15,-,TRBJ2-7,TRBV23-1
TGTGCCAGCGGGGCGAACACCGGGGAGCTGTTTTTT,CASGANTGELFF,-,12,-,TRBJ2-2,TRBV2
TGTGCCAGCGGTAGAGGGGATACGCAGTATTTT,CASGRGDTQYF,-,11,-,TRBJ2-3,TRBV6-5
TGTGCCAGCAGCAAAGTGGCCGCCCTGTCGGGCGAGCAGTACTTC,CASSKVAALSGEQYF,-,15,-,TRBJ2-7,TRBV21-1
TGCGCCAGCAGCCTGGAGGCGTACCAAGAGACCCAGTACTTC,CASSLEAYQETQYF,-,14,-,TRBJ2-5,TRBV5-1
TGTGCCAGCACCTCCCGGGACAGTGTATTTTTT,CASTSRDSVFF,TRBD1,11,-,TRBJ1-4,TRBV2
TGTGCCTGGTCGGCTAGCGGGATGGTCTCTGGGGCCAACGTCCTGACTTTC,CAWSASGMVSGANVLTF,TRBD2,17,once,TRBJ2-6,TRBV30
TGTGCCTGGAGTGTTCCCCTCCCAGGGAACTATGGCTACACCTTC,CAWSVPLPGNYGYTF,-,15,-,TRBJ1-2,TRBV30
TGTGCCAGCAGCTTAGGAGACAGGTACAATGAGCAGTTCTTC,CASSLGDRYNEQFF,-,14,-,TRBJ2-1,TRBV7-2
TGTGCCAGCAGTGAAGCTATCTACTCTCAGCCCCAGCATTTT,CASSEAIYSQPQHF,-,14,once,TRBJ1-5,TRBV6-1
TGTGCCAGTATGGCCCCTTCCTACGAGCAGTACTTC,CASMAPSYEQYF,-,12,-,TRBJ2-7,TRBV19
TGTGCCAGCAGCGGCCGGGACAGCAATCAGCCCCAGCATTTT,CASSGRDSNQPQHF,-,14,-,TRBJ1-5,TRBV7-9
TGTGCCAGCAGCCCAGCGGGGGCCTGGAACACTGAAGCTTTCTTT,CASSPAGAWNTEAFF,-,15,-,TRBJ1-1,TRBV9
TGTGCCAGCAGTCCCCTCGGACAGGACCCCTATGGCTACACCTTC,CASSPLGQDPYGYTF,TRBD1,15,-,TRBJ1-2,TRBV25-1
TGTGCCAGCAGCGTAGAACTAGCCGAGCGCACAGATACGCAGTATTTT,CASSVELAERTDTQYF,-,16,once,TRBJ2-3,TRBV9
TGTGCCAGCAGTAACGACAGGGTCAATGAGCAGTTCTTC,CASSNDRVNEQFF,TRBD1,13,-,TRBJ2-1,TRBV11-3
TGTGCCATCAGCGAGGGGGGCTTCAGCTCTGGAAACACCATATATTTT,CAISEGGFSSGNTIYF,-,16,-,TRBJ1-3,TRBV10-3
TGCGCCAGCAGCTTGAGGTCAGGCGAGCCCTACGAGCAGTACTTC,CASSLRSGEPYEQYF,-,15,-,TRBJ2-7,TRBV5-1
TGTGCCAGCAAAAGGATAGCGGGGGCCACGAACACCGGGGAGCTGTTTTTT,CASKRIAGATNTGELFF,TRBD2,17,-,TRBJ2-2,TRBV2
TGCGCCAGCAGCTGGGGACAGGGGGACCGTTACGAGCAGTACTTC,CASSWGQGDRYEQYF,TRBD1,15,-,TRBJ2-7,TRBV5-1
TGTGCCAGCAGCCAGACCGGGACGACAGGAAACACCATATATTTT,CASSQTGTTGNTIYF,-,15,-,TRBJ1-3,TRBV5-6
TGCGCCAGCAGATTGGACAGTTCTCCTAACACCGGGGAGCTGTTTTTT,CASRLDSSPNTGELFF,-,16,once,TRBJ2-2,TRBV5-1
TGTGCCAGCAGCTTCCTAGCGGGAGGGAACAATGAGCAGTTCTTC,CASSFLAGGNNEQFF,TRBD2,15,-,TRBJ2-1,TRBV13
TGTGCCAGCACTCCTTTAGGTGCCGGGGGCGGGGAGCTGTTTTTT,CASTPLGAGGGELFF,-,15,-,TRBJ2-2,TRBV28
TGTGCCAGCAGACGGACAAGCGGGGAATCACCCCTCCACTTT,CASRRTSGESPLHF,-,14,-,TRBJ1-6,TRBV28
TGTGCCAGCTCACCGGGAGTCGGACAGCCCCAGCATTTT,CASSPGVGQPQHF,-,13,-,TRBJ1-5,TRBV18
TGTGCCAGCAGGGGGACAGGGGCCGCTGAAGCTTTCTTT,CASRGTGAAEAFF,TRBD1,13,-,TRBJ1-1,TRBV2
TGTGCCAGCAGTGTAGGTCGGCAAGAGACCCAGTACTTC,CASSVGRQETQYF,-,13,-,TRBJ2-5,TRBV2
TGTGCCAGCAGGACTATTCGGACCGGGGAGCTGTTTTTT,CASRTIRTGELFF,-,13,-,TRBJ2-2,TRBV7-8
TGCGCCAGCAGCCCAGGGTCTTCTGGGGCCAACGTCCTGACTTTC,CASSPGSSGANVLTF,-,15,-,TRBJ2-6,TRBV5-1